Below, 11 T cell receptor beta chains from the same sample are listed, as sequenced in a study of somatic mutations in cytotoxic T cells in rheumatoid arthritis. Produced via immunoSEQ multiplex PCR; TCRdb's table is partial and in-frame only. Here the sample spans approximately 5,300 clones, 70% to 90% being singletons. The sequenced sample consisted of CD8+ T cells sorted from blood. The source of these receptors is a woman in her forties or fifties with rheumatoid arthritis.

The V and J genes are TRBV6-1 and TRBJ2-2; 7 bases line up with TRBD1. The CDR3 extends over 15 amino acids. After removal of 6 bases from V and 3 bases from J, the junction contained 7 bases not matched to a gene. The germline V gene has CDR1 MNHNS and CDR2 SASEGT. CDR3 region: CASSAPGTDTGELFF. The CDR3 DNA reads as TGTGCCAGCAGCGCCCCCGGGACAGACACCGGGGAGCTGTTTTTT.

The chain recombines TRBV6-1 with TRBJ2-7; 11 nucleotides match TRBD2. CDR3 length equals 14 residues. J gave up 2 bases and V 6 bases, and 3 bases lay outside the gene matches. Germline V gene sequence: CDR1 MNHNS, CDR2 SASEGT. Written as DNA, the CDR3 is TGTGCCAGCAGCCCGGGACTAGCGGCCTACGAGCAGTACTTC. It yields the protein CASSPGLAAYEQYF.

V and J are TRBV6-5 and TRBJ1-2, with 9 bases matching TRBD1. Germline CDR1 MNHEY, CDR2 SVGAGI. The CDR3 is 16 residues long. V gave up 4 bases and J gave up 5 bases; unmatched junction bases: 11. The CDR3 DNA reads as TGTGCCAGCAGTTTGCAAACCGGGACAGGGTTTTATGGCTACACCTTC. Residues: CASSLQTGTGFYGYTF.

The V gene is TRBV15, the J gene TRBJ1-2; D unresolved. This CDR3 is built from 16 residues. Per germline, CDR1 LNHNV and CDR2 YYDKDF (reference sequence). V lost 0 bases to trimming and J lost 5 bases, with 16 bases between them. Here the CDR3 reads CATSRDHYSLTYGYTF. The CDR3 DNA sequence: TGTGCCACCAGCAGAGATCACTATTCCCTGACTTATGGCTACACCTTC.

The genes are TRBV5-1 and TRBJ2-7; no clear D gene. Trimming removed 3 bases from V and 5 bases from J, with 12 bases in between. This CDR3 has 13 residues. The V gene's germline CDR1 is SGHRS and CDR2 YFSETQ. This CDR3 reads CASSSESGHEQYF. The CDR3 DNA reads TGCGCCAGCAGCTCAGAGAGTGGGCACGAGCAGTACTTC.

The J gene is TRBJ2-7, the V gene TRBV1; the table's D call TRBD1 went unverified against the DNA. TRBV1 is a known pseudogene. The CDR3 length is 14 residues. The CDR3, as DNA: TGCACCAGCACCGAATCAGGGATTTCCTACGAGCAGTACTTC. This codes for CTSTESGISYEQYF.

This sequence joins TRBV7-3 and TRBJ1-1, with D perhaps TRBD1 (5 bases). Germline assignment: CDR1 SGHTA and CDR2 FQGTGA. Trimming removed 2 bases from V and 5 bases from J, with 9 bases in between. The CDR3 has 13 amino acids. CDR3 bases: TGTGCCAGCAGCTTATCGTCAGGGACTGAAGCTTTCTTT. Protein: CASSLSSGTEAFF.

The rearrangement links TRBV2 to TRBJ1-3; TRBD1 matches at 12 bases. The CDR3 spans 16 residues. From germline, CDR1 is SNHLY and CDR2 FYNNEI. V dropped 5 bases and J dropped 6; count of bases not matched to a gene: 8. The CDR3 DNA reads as TGTGCCAGCAGTTGGGACAGGGGGCCATGGCTAAACACCATATATTTT. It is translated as CASSWDRGPWLNTIYF.

The CDR3 DNA sequence: TGTGCCAGCAGAGAAACAGGGGTTACCGCGAACACCGGGGAGCTGTTTTTT. Translated, it gives CASRETGVTANTGELFF. The V gene is TRBV27, the J gene TRBJ2-2, with 7 bases lining up with TRBD1. This CDR3 contains 17 residues. The V gene end was trimmed by 6 bases and the J gene end by 0 bases; junction bases not matched to a gene: 10. Germline values: CDR1 MNHEY, CDR2 SMNVEV (reference sequence).

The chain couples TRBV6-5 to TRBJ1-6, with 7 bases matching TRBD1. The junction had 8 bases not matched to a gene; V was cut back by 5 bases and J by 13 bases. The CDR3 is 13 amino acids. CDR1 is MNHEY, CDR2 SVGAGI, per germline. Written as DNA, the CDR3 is TGTGCCAGCAGTACACACAGGGGTTATCCCCTCCACTTT. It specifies CASSTHRGYPLHF.

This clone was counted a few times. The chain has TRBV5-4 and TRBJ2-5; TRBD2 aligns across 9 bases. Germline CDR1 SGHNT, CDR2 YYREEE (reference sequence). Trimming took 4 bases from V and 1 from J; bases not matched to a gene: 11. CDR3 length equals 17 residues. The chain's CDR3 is CASSPEIAGAPQETQYF. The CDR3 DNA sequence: TGTGCCAGCAGCCCCGAGATAGCGGGAGCCCCCCAAGAGACCCAGTACTTC.